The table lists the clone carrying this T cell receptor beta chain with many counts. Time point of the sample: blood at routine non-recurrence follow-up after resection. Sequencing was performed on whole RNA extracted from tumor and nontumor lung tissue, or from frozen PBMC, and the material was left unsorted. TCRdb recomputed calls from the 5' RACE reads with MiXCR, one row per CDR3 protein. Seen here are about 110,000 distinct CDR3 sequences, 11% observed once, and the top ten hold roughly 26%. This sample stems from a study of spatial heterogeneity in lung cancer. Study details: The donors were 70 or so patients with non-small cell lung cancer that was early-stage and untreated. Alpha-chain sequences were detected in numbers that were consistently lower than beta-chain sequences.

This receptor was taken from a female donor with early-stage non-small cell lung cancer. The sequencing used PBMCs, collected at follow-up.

This CDR3 is CASSLIAGRQETQYF. Here the CDR3 DNA reads TGTGCCAGCAGCTTAATAGCGGGACGACAAGAGACCCAGTACTTC. The chain carries TRBV11-2 and TRBJ2-5, with TRBD2 identical over 8 bases. V shed 2 bases and J 2 bases; nucleotides not matched to a gene: 4. Germline V gives CDR1 SGHAT, CDR2 FQNNGV. CDR3 length: 15 residues.